Below, one T cell receptor (beta chain) is given with its context. TCRdb's copy holds only in-frame clones and misses some; the assay was immunoSEQ multiplex PCR. The repertoire holds 100,000 or so clones, less than 90% seen once, with 3.5% to 4% in the top ten. The V segment lost 5 bases and the J segment 0 bases; nucleotides outside the gene matches: 5. The V gene's germline CDR1 is LNHDA and CDR2 SQIVND (reference sequence). This CDR3 comprises 15 residues. This record belongs to a study of blood T cell repertoires in COVID-19. Study in general: The United States, Italy and Spain were the sources of the acute and convalescent COVID-19 samples. PBMCs, B-cell-depleted T cells, or T cells provided the cDNA or gDNA that made up the material.

V usage is TRBV19 and J usage is TRBJ2-7; 9 nucleotides align to TRBD1. Sequencing used peripheral blood. The sequence was obtained from a man between 60 and 75 years old with acute or convalescent COVID-19. CDR3 amino acids: CASSPGTGPSYEQYF. Here the CDR3 DNA reads TGTGCCAGTAGTCCCGGGACAGGGCCCTCCTACGAGCAGTACTTC.